In its sample, the clone carrying this T cell receptor (beta chain) was seen a few times. The antigen remains undetermined. This sample was taken from a study of identical twins. Regarding the study as a whole: Compared with models, monozygotic twins showed more out-of-frame TCR alpha sharing. Shared out-of-frame alpha sequences (those common to twins) showed excess low generation probability. Whereas memory repertoires showed no such difference, abundant cord blood beta clonotypes carried fewer insertions.

Template switching introduced a universal primer site, and the cDNA bore unique molecular identifiers. TCRdb fed the 5' RACE reads into MiXCR, producing one record per CDR3 protein. In the table there are 700,000 or so distinct CDR3 sequences, less than 10% of which are singletons. This CDR3 contains 15 residues. Germline assignment: CDR1 LGHNA and CDR2 YSLEER. V was pared by 4 bases and J by 0 bases, with 3 bases of the junction left unmatched. These data were likewise used in another study, on yellow fever vaccine responses in identical twins.

This clonotype was obtained from a woman between 18 and 30 years old in good health. Sequenced sample: PBMCs. This chain connects TRBV4-3 to TRBJ2-5, with 9 nucleotides matching TRBD1. CDR3 loop: CASSLGQGNQETQYF. CDR3 nucleotide sequence: TGCGCCAGCAGCCTGGGACAGGGTAACCAAGAGACCCAGTACTTC.